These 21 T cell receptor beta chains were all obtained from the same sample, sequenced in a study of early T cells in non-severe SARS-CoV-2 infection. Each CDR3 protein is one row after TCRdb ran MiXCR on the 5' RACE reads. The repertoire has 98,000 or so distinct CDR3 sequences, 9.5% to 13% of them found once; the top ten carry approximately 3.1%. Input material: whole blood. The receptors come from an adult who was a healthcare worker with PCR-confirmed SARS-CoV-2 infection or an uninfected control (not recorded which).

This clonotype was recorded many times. CDR3 amino acids: CASSRTRTSTDTQYF. The CDR3 DNA reads TGTGCCAGCAGTCGAACCCGGACTAGCACAGATACGCAGTATTTT. V gene TRBV12-3 or TRBV12-4 combines with J gene TRBJ2-3; a possible D gene is TRBD2 (5 bases). Trimming removed 5 bases at V and 0 bases at J, with 12 bases between. CDR3 size: 15 residues.

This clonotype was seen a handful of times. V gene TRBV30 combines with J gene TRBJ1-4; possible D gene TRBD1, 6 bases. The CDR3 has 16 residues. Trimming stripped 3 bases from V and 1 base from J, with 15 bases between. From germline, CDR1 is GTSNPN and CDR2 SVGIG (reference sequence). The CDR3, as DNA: TGTGCCTGGAGAAGGGGGGGGAGTCAAACTAATGAAAAACTGTTTTTT. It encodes CAWRRGGSQTNEKLFF.

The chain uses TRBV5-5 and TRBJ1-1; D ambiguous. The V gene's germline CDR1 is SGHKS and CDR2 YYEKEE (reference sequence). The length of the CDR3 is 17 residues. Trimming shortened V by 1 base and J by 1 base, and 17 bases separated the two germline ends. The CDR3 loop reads CASSLTPPGPPNTEAFF. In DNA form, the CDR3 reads TGTGCCAGCAGCTTGACCCCCCCGGGTCCCCCGAACACTGAAGCTTTCTTT.

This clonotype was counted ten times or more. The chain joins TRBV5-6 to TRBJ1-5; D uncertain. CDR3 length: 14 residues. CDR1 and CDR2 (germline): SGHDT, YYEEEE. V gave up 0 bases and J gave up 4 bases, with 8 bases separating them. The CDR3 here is CASSLGLQNQPQHF. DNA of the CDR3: TGTGCCAGCAGCTTGGGATTACAGAATCAGCCCCAGCATTTT. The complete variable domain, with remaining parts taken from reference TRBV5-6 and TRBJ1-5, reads DAGVTQSPTHLIKTRGQQVTLRCSPKSGHDTVSWYQQALGQGPQFIFQYYEEEERQRGNFPDRFSGHQFPNYSSELNVNALLLGDSALYLCASSLGLQNQPQHFGDGTRLSIL.

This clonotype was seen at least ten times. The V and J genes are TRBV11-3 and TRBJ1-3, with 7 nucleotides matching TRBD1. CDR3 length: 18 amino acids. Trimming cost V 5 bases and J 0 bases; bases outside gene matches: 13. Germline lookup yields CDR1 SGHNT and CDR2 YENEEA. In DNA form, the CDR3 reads TGTGCCAGCAGCCGGATACCGGGACAGACAAGCTCTGGAAACACCATATATTTT. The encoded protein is CASSRIPGQTSSGNTIYF.

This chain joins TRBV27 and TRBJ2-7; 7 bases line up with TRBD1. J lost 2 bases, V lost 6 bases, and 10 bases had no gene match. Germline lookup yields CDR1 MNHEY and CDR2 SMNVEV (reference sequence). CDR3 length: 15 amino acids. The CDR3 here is CASSPPPGTAYEQYF. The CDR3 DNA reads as TGTGCCAGCAGCCCACCCCCCGGGACAGCCTACGAGCAGTACTTC.

The CDR3 reads CASSTLAGYTF. The CDR3 DNA follows: TGTGCCAGCAGCACTCTTGCGGGCTACACCTTC. The chain joins TRBV11-2 to TRBJ1-2; D unresolved. The germline V gene encodes CDR1 SGHAT and CDR2 FQNNGV. The CDR3 extends over 11 amino acids. Trimming removed 5 bases from V and 8 bases from J, with 9 bases in between.

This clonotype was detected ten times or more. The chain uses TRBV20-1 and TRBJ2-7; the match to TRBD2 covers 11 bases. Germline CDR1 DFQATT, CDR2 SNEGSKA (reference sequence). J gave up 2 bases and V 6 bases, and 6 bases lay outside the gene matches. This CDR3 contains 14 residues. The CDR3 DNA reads TGCAGTGCAAACGGACTAGCGGGCGCCTACGAGCAGTACTTC. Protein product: CSANGLAGAYEQYF.

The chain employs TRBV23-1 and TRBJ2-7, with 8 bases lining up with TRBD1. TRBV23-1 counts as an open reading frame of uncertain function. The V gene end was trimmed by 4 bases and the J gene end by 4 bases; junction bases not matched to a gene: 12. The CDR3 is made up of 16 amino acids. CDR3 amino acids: CASSLSLRTGSYEQYF. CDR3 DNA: TGCGCCAGCAGTCTCAGCTTACGGACAGGGTCTTACGAGCAGTACTTC.

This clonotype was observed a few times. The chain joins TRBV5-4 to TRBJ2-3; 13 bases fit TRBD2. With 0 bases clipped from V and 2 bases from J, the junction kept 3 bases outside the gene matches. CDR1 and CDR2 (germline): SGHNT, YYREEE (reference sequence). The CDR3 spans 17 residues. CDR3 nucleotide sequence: TGTGCCAGCAGCTTGGAAGGACTAGCGGGGGTCACAGATACGCAGTATTTT. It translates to CASSLEGLAGVTDTQYF.

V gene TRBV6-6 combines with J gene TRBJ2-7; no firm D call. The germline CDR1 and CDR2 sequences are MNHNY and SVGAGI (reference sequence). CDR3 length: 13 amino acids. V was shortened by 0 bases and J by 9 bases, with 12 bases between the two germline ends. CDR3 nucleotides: TGTGCCAGCAGTTACTCGGGGAAGCCCGGGCAGTACTTC. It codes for CASSYSGKPGQYF.

CDR3 region: CASSEGLAESTDTQYF. The CDR3 nucleotides read TGTGCCAGCAGCGAAGGACTAGCGGAGAGCACAGATACGCAGTATTTT. The genes are TRBV9 and TRBJ2-3; 10 nucleotides line up with TRBD2. Germline CDR1 and CDR2: SGDLS and YYNGEE. V dropped 3 bases and J dropped 0; count of bases not matched to a gene: 4. The CDR3 sequence is 16 residues long.

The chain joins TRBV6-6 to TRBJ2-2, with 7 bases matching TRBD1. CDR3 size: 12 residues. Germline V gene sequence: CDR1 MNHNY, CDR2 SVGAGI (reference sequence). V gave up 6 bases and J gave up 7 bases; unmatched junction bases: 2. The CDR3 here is CASSRGNGELFF. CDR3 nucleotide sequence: TGTGCCAGCAGCAGGGGGAACGGGGAGCTGTTTTTT.

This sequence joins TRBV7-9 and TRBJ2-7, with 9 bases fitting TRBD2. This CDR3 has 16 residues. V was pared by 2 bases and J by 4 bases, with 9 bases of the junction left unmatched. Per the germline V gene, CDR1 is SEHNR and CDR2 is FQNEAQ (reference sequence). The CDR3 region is CASSLISLAGSYEQYF. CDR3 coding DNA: TGTGCCAGCAGCTTAATCTCCCTAGCGGGGTCGTACGAGCAGTACTTC.

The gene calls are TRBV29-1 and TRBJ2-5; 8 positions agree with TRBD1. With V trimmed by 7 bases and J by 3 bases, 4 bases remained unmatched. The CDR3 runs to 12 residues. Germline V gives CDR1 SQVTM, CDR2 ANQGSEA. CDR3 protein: CSATGGEETQYF. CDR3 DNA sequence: TGCAGCGCAACAGGGGGAGAAGAGACCCAGTACTTC.

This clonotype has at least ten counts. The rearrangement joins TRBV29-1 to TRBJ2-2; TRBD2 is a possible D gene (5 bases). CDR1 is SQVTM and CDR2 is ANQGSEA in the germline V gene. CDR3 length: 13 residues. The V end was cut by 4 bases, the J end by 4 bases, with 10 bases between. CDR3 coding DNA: TGCAGCGTTGGCCTAGGGAGCACCGGGGAGCTGTTTTTT. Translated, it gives CSVGLGSTGELFF.

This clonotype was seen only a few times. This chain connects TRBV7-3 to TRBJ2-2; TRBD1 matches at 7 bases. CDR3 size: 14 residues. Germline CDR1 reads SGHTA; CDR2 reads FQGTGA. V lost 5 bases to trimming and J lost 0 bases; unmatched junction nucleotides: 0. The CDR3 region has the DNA TGTGCCAGCAGCGGACAGGCGAACACCGGGGAGCTGTTTTTT. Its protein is CASSGQANTGELFF.

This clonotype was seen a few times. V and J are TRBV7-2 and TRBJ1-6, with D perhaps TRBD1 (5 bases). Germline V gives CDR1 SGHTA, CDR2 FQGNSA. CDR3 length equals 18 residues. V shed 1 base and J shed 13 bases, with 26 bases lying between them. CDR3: CASSLEPPRGLRLAPLHF. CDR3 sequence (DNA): TGTGCCAGCAGCTTAGAGCCCCCCCGGGGCCTCAGGTTGGCCCCCCTCCACTTT.

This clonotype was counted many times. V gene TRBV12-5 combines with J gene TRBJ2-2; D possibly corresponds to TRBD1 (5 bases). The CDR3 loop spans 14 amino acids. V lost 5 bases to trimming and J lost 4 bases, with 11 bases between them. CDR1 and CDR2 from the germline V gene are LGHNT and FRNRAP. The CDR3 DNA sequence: TGTGCTAGTGGTCCCGACAGCATCACCGGGGAGCTGTTTTTT. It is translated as CASGPDSITGELFF.

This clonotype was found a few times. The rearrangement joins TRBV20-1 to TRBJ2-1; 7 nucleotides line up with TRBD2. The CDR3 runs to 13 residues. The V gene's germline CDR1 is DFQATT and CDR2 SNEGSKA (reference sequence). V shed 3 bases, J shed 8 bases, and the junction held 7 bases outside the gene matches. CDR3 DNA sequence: TGCAGTGCTAGCGGGAGGCTTCTCGATGAGCAGTTCTTC. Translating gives CSASGRLLDEQFF.

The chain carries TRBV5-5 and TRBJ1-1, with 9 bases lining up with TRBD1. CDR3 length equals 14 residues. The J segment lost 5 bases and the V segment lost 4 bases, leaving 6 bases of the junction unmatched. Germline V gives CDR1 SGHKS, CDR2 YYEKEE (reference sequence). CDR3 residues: CASSPTGGWTEAFF. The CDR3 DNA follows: TGTGCCAGCAGCCCGACAGGGGGTTGGACTGAAGCTTTCTTT.